Shown below are 24 T cell receptor beta chains from a single sample sequenced in a study of blood T cells in healthy people across ages. A second PCR of 7 to 11 cycles used a sample-barcoded 5' primer and a J-beta primer mix. TCRdb reprocessed the 5' RACE reads via MiXCR and lists one record per CDR3 protein. The table has approximately 680,000 distinct CDR3 sequences, about 30% seen once; the top ten hold 15% to 17%. The specimen sequenced was blood. These receptors were obtained from a woman of 80 years or more in good health.

This clonotype was counted a few times. V usage is TRBV20-1 and J usage is TRBJ2-5; D ambiguous. This CDR3 is built from 14 residues. Per germline, CDR1 DFQATT and CDR2 SNEGSKA (reference sequence). Deletions cut 3 bases from V and 1 base from J, with 12 bases between. The DNA for the CDR3 is TGCAGTGCTAGTAGTATGGAGTTCCAAGAGACCCAGTACTTC. Translation: CSASSMEFQETQYF.

The sample holds many counts of this clonotype. The J gene is TRBJ2-1, the V gene TRBV7-3; TRBD1 matches at 8 bases. The CDR3 extends over 13 amino acids. V lost 5 bases and J lost 7; bases outside the gene matches: 4. CDR1 SGHTA and CDR2 FQGTGA come from the germline V gene. CDR3 sequence (DNA): TGTGCCAGCAGCCTGGACAGGGCAAATGAGCAGTTCTTC. It codes for CASSLDRANEQFF.

This clonotype came up a few times. Being one base from a much bigger clone, this may be a read error. The DNA is left out, because the CDR3 cannot be placed on it with certainty; the CDR3 is given as TCRdb lists it. The chain is built from TRBV29-1 and TRBJ1-4; TRBD1, the table's D call, lacks a check against the DNA. Germline assignment: CDR1 SQVTM and CDR2 ANQGSEA. A total of 15 residues make up the CDR3, ends included. The CDR3 sequence is CSVALGSGPNEKRFF.

V gene TRBV6-4 combines with J gene TRBJ2-3, with D perhaps matching TRBD1 (5 bases). The V and J ends lost 0 bases and 0 bases respectively, with 10 bases between them. There are 16 residues in the CDR3. Germline CDR1 reads MRHNA; CDR2 reads SNTAGT. The CDR3 region has the DNA TGTGCCAGCAGTGACTCGATTCAGGGAAGCACAGATACGCAGTATTTT. Protein sequence: CASSDSIQGSTDTQYF.

This clonotype was seen a handful of times. This chain uses TRBV20-1 with TRBJ2-1, with D possibly called TRBD1 or TRBD2 (6 bases each). Germline V CDR1 and CDR2: DFQATT, SNEGSKA (reference sequence). CDR3 size: 15 residues. Trimming shortened V by 5 bases and J by 0 bases, and 14 bases separated the two germline ends. CDR3 protein: CSAFDGGLSYNEQFF. CDR3 DNA: TGCAGTGCTTTTGACGGGGGCCTCTCCTACAATGAGCAGTTCTTC.

This rearrangement joins TRBV20-1 to TRBJ2-5; TRBD1 agrees at 9 bases. The CDR3 is 20 amino acids. V lost 6 bases and J lost 6; bases outside the gene matches: 29. Germline V gene lookup returns CDR1 DFQATT and CDR2 SNEGSKA (reference sequence). CDR3 amino acids: CSATFPLRPNRDRARQTQYF. The CDR3 coding sequence is TGCAGTGCCACATTTCCACTGCGACCGAACCGGGACAGGGCTCGGCAGACCCAGTACTTC.

The chain employs TRBV20-1 and TRBJ2-7; 7 nucleotides match TRBD2. The V and J ends lost 0 bases and 2 bases, in that order; junction bases with no gene match: 7. CDR3 length equals 15 residues. The germline CDR1 and CDR2 sequences are DFQATT and SNEGSKA (reference sequence). The CDR3 nucleotides read TGCAGTGCTAGAGATGGCGGACGGGGGGCCTACGAGCAGTACTTC. This translates into CSARDGGRGAYEQYF.

The sample holds many counts of this clonotype. The J gene is TRBJ2-1, the V gene TRBV30, with a possible D match to TRBD2 (6 bases). The CDR3 is made up of 16 amino acids. Per germline, CDR1 GTSNPN and CDR2 SVGIG (reference sequence). V gave up 3 bases and J gave up 0 bases, with 15 bases separating them. The CDR3 DNA is TGTGCCTGGAGACGACATAGCGGACTCTCCTACAATGAGCAGTTCTTC. Translating gives CAWRRHSGLSYNEQFF.

Remarks on this clonotype: It may be a read error: a sequence one base away is much more abundant. The chain recombines TRBV5-1 with TRBJ2-4; 9 nucleotides agree with TRBD1. The DNA end favors TRBJ2-7, so the J call may be wrong. Germline CDR1 SGHRS, CDR2 YFSETQ. The CDR3 runs 15 residues. DNA of the CDR3: TGCGACAGCAGCTCGGGGGACAGGGTCATCTACGAGCAGTACTTC. The encoded protein is CDSSSGDRVIYEQYF.

The V gene is TRBV5-4, the J gene TRBJ1-1, with D uncertain. The V gene lost 6 bases and the J gene lost 1 base, with 10 bases spanning the gap. Germline CDR1 SGHNT, CDR2 YYREEE (reference sequence). The CDR3 covers 13 residues. The CDR3 bases are TGTGCCAGCAACCTTGATCCGAACACTGAAGCTTTCTTT. It codes for CASNLDPNTEAFF.

In its sample, this clonotype was seen many times. A much larger clone lies one base from this, so it may be a read error. The chain combines TRBV30 with TRBJ2-6; D may be TRBD1 (5 bases). The germline gives CDR1 GTSNPN, CDR2 SVGIG (reference sequence). The CDR3 is 14 residues long. CDR3 protein: CASPPSSGANVRTF. The CDR3 nucleotides are TGTGCCTCGCCCCCCAGCTCTGGGGCCAACGTCCGGACTTTC.

This clonotype was observed a few times. The chain uses TRBV7-6 and TRBJ1-1; D perhaps matches TRBD1 (5 bases). The V end was cut by 1 base, the J end by 8 bases, with 20 bases between. Germline CDR1 and CDR2: SGHVS and FNYEAQ. The CDR3 runs to 16 residues. CDR3 sequence: CASSLGQNRDPEEAFF. As DNA, the CDR3 is TGTGCCAGCAGCTTAGGGCAAAACCGGGACCCAGAGGAAGCTTTCTTT. Full variable domain (missing parts from reference TRBV7-6 and TRBJ1-1): GAGVSQSPRYKVTKRGQDVALRCDPISGHVSLYWYRQALGQGPEFLTYFNYEAQQDKSGLPNDRFSAERPEGSISTLTIQRTEQRDSAMYRCASSLGQNRDPEEAFFGQGTRLTVV.

This sequence joins TRBV7-6 and TRBJ1-1, with D unclear. The germline V and J ends were trimmed by 2 bases and 7 bases, with 8 bases remaining between them. CDR1 and CDR2 (germline): SGHVS, FNYEAQ. CDR3 length: 12 amino acids. CDR3 residues: CASSLSGIEAFF. The CDR3 DNA sequence: TGTGCCAGCAGCTTATCTGGGATTGAAGCTTTCTTT.

This chain's CDR3 is CASSKGEEGRGIYEQYF. CDR3 DNA: TGTGCCAGCAGCAAAGGGGAGGAGGGGCGCGGAATCTACGAGCAGTACTTC. The chain has TRBV21-1 and TRBJ2-5; TRBD1, the table's D call, was not compared with the DNA. TRBJ2-7 matches the DNA end more closely, so the J call is doubtful. TRBV21-1 represents a pseudogene. The CDR3 runs 17 residues.

The chain joins TRBV6-2 or TRBV6-3 to TRBJ2-7; D is uncertain. CDR1 is MNHEY and CDR2 is SVGEGT in the germline V gene. Between the trimmed V and J ends, which lost 6 bases and 2 bases, there was a span of 14 bases. The CDR3 is 14 residues long. In nucleotides, the CDR3 is TGTGCCAGCAGCCTGACACAGATTGCCTACGAGCAGTACTTC. It encodes CASSLTQIAYEQYF.

V usage is TRBV7-3 and J usage is TRBJ1-1, with D perhaps TRBD1 (6 bases). Germline loops: CDR1 SGHTA, CDR2 FQGTGA. There are 14 residues in the CDR3. The germline V and J ends were trimmed by 6 bases and 5 bases, with 16 bases remaining between them. CDR3: CASSITGRETEAFF. CDR3 in DNA: TGTGCCAGCAGTATTACAGGGAGGGAGACTGAAGCTTTCTTT.

This clonotype turned up a few times. This chain joins TRBV7-3 and TRBJ1-2; TRBD1 matches at 8 bases. Germline assignment: CDR1 SGHTA and CDR2 FQGTGA. The ends lost 3 bases at V and 8 bases at J; junction bases unmatched: 8. CDR3 size: 14 residues. The CDR3 coding sequence is TGTGCCAGCAGCTTCCCGGGACAGGTGGGGGGCTACACCTTC. Translating gives CASSFPGQVGGYTF. Based on the CDR3 plus reference TRBV7-3 and TRBJ1-2, the full variable domain is GAGVSQTPSNKVTEKGKYVELRCDPISGHTALYWYRQSLGQGPEFLIYFQGTGAADDSGLPNDRFFAVRPEGSVSTLKIQRTERGDSAVYLCASSFPGQVGGYTFGSGTRLTVV.

This clonotype was observed many times. The genes are TRBV3-1 and TRBJ1-2; maybe TRBD1 (5 bases). The CDR3 runs to 15 residues. V was pared by 1 base and J by 8 bases, with 17 bases between. Germline lookup yields CDR1 LGHDT and CDR2 YNNKEL (reference sequence). The CDR3 DNA sequence: TGTGCCAGCAGCCAAGGGGTTAATACTTGGGGCGGCTACACCTTC. It codes for CASSQGVNTWGGYTF.

The chain carries TRBV7-6 and TRBJ2-7; TRBD1 matches 8 bases. Per germline, CDR1 SGHVS and CDR2 FNYEAQ. The CDR3 length is 14 residues. The J segment lost 4 bases and the V segment lost 6 bases, leaving 8 bases of the junction unmatched. CDR3 bases: TGTGCCAGCAGTTTGGATGACAGGGGATACGAGCAGTACTTC. Protein sequence: CASSLDDRGYEQYF. The whole variable domain, filled in from reference TRBV7-6 and TRBJ2-7, reads GAGVSQSPRYKVTKRGQDVALRCDPISGHVSLYWYRQALGQGPEFLTYFNYEAQQDKSGLPNDRFSAERPEGSISTLTIQRTEQRDSAMYRCASSLDDRGYEQYFGPGTRLTVT.

This clonotype has ten or more counts. The chain couples TRBV21-1 to TRBJ2-4; the table's D call, TRBD1, was not checked against the DNA. TRBV21-1 is labeled a pseudogene. The length of the CDR3 is 15 residues. The CDR3 protein is CASTPSDRGENIQYF. The CDR3 coding sequence is TGTGCCAGCACCCCTTCGGACAGGGGAGAAAACATTCAGTACTTC.

About this clonotype itself: A junction end diverges from the germline sequence, so it may reflect a read error. The chain joins TRBV7-9 to TRBJ2-1; perhaps TRBD2 as D (5 bases). The CDR3 spans 14 residues. Germline CDR1 is SEHNR and CDR2 is FQNEAQ (reference sequence). The DNA of the CDR3 is TGTGCCAGCAGGTTAGGGTCGGGGAACAATGAGCAGTTCTTC. Translation gives CASRLGSGNNEQFF.

This clonotype was observed many times. The gene calls are TRBV5-1 and TRBJ1-4; D is unresolved. The CDR3 spans 15 residues. V lost 0 bases, J lost 0 bases, and 6 bases lay in between. Germline CDR1 and CDR2: SGHRS and YFSETQ. CDR3 residues: CASSLAAATNEKLFF. CDR3 DNA: TGCGCCAGCAGCTTGGCCGCCGCAACTAATGAAAAACTGTTTTTT.

To note about this clonotype: This may stem from a read error, because a much larger clone lies one nucleotide away. V usage is TRBV20-1 and J usage is TRBJ2-7; D may be TRBD2 (7 bases). Trimming cost V 5 bases and J 7 bases, with 27 bases left between them. CDR1 and CDR2 (germline): DFQATT, SNEGSKA (reference sequence). The CDR3 spans 16 residues. The CDR3 bases are TGCAGTGCTCTGGAAGAGGGGGGGGGTTCCTACAATGAGCAGTACTTC. Amino acid sequence: CSALEEGGGSYNEQYF.

The V and J genes are TRBV5-1 and TRBJ2-5; 10 nucleotides agree with TRBD1. The CDR3 runs 16 residues. Germline trimming cut 4 bases from V and 6 bases from J; bases unmatched to any gene: 12. Germline CDR1 reads SGHRS; CDR2 reads YFSETQ. CDR3 sequence (DNA): TGCGCCAGCAGCAACCGGGACAGGGGTATGAGGCAGACCCAGTACTTC. Residues: CASSNRDRGMRQTQYF.